This TCR beta chain emerged from a study of shared T cell receptors in the human thymus (dated by TCRdb to 2020 to 2023). General notes on the study: The study examined how the human thymus generates shared, self-reactive T-cell receptor alpha chains.

From V the trimming removes 6 bases and from J it removes 3 bases, while the gene matches leave 14 bases of the junction unaccounted for. From a lookup of the germline V gene, CDR1 and CDR2 are ENHRY and SYGVKD. Reading from cysteine to phenylalanine, the CDR3 counts 17 amino acids. Kept here is only the CDR3 DNA, which spans 51 bases and is read in frame from base 1. The library was produced with the immunoSEQ multiplex PCR assay. Held by TCRdb, this immuneACCESS table contains in-frame sequences only and omits some clones. Under half of the omission traces to an unresolved V gene where checked; the cause of the rest is unknown. This sample is represented by 600,000 to 900,000 clones; approximately 85% of them were singletons. The ten largest clones take up over 0.008% of the sample. Points on this clone: Which antigen it targets is not known. One base away there is no much larger clone; base qualities are not given. The sample contains more than one DNA sequence encoding this CDR3.

This same sample was also part of a study on human thymus T cells. The second study's paper adds: Donors were immunologically healthy infants undergoing open corrective cardiac surgery for congenital heart defects in Finland. The thymus tissue came from surgical resects taken out during corrective cardiac surgery. V and J gene segment usage appeared biased in both thymic and peripheral blood repertoires. According to the related research, thymic TCR repertoires were highly overlapping among unrelated individuals. TCR alpha and beta repertoires from under 10 infant thymus samples and a few related peripheral blood samples were characterized in the study. The infant donors were roughly 7 to 244 days old, and the cohort included five to seven males and a couple of females. Thymocytes were released mechanically from tissue and stored at -70 °C as pellets of roughly 9-31 million cells. Genomic DNA was extracted from frozen cell pellets with a QIAsymphony instrument. The immunoSEQ multiplex PCR assay was used to amplify the TCRB and TCRAD loci from a standardized quantity of quality-controlled genomic DNA. Amplicons spanned the V(D)J region at a length sufficient to cover the CDR3 and identify V and J genes. Through the commercial immunoSEQ service, the amplicons were sequenced on an Illumina platform. Corrections for primer bias and sequencing errors followed previously described methods, while TCRAD and TCRB definitions were based on the IMGT database. The repertoires were analysed using immunoSEQ Analyzer 3.0 and VDJTools for basic statistics, V/J segment usage, diversity estimates, rarefaction and pairwise overlap. To estimate diversity, the Chao1, ChaoE, Efron-Thisted, Shannon and inverse Simpson indices were applied, and diversity was also estimated on datasets down-sampled to the smallest sample. Repertoire overlap was assessed by strict matching of CDR3 nucleotide sequence, V gene and J gene, and clustering was done by Jaccard-based multidimensional scaling. Thymus samples yielded on average around 810,000 unique TCRB clonotypes, compared with 80,000 to 95,000 from blood samples.

The receptor was isolated from a girl under two years old with a congenital heart defect. Donor details come from another sample of the same person, matched by shared clones. The chain was built from TRBV10-3 and TRBJ2-7; 10 middle bases align to TRBD2. The sample was thymocytes. The nucleotide sequence is TGTGCCATCAGCGGAAACGAGAGCGGGGGGGCGTACTACGAGCAGTACTTC. Its protein product is CAISGNESGGAYYEQYF.